A selection of T cell receptor beta chains follows, all from one sample in a study of CD8+ T cells in alopecia areata. Profiled with immunoSEQ multiplex PCR; TCRdb holds only in-frame clones, not every one. In the table there are about 200,000 clones, under 40% of which are singletons. Sequencing used CD4+ T cells sorted from blood, obtained at roughly week 30, from a patient treated with tofacitinib. These receptors originate from a human donor with alopecia areata. Each CDR3 is given with its conserved first and last residue. The order of the fields is CDR3 length, V gene, J gene, clone size, D gene, CDR3 DNA, CDR3 protein. D genes are given only for firm matches. The size field is filled for only some rows; it gives once, few, many or a size class.

cdr3_length: 14
v_call: TRBV7-2
j_call: TRBJ2-7
clone_size: -
d_call: -
cdr3_nt: TGTGCCAGCAGCTTAGGCGGCAGGGCCTACGAGCAGTACTTC
cdr3_aa: CASSLGGRAYEQYF

cdr3_length: 16
v_call: TRBV23-1
j_call: TRBJ2-1
clone_size: many
d_call: -
cdr3_nt: TGCGCCAGCAGGGAAAGCGGGCCATACTCCTACAATGAGCAGTTCTTC
cdr3_aa: CASRESGPYSYNEQFF

cdr3_length: 14
v_call: TRBV6-6
j_call: TRBJ1-4
clone_size: -
d_call: TRBD1
cdr3_nt: TGTGCCAGCAGCGCAGGGGGTGCTAATGAAAAACTGTTTTTT
cdr3_aa: CASSAGGANEKLFF

cdr3_length: 15
v_call: TRBV10-3
j_call: TRBJ2-3
clone_size: few
d_call: TRBD2
cdr3_nt: TGTGCCATCGACGGGCTAGCGGGGGGCACAGATACGCAGTATTTT
cdr3_aa: CAIDGLAGGTDTQYF

cdr3_length: 16
v_call: TRBV30
j_call: TRBJ2-7
clone_size: -
d_call: TRBD1
cdr3_nt: TGTGCCGCCTGGAGTGTGTGGGACAGGGTGAACTACGAGCAGTACTTC
cdr3_aa: CAAWSVWDRVNYEQYF

cdr3_length: 11
v_call: TRBV9
j_call: TRBJ1-1
clone_size: few
d_call: -
cdr3_nt: TGTGCCAGCAGCTCAGACAGTGGGGCTTTCTTT
cdr3_aa: CASSSDSGAFF

cdr3_length: 14
v_call: TRBV4-2
j_call: TRBJ1-1
clone_size: -
d_call: TRBD1
cdr3_nt: TGTGCCAGCAGCCAAGGCGGTCAGGGGGCGAAAGCTTTCTTT
cdr3_aa: CASSQGGQGAKAFF

cdr3_length: 13
v_call: TRBV29-1
j_call: TRBJ1-1
clone_size: -
d_call: -
cdr3_nt: TGCAGCGTTGAGCGGAAGTCGGGGAGAGTAGCTTTCTTT
cdr3_aa: CSVERKSGRVAFF

cdr3_length: 13
v_call: TRBV11-2
j_call: TRBJ2-7
clone_size: few
d_call: -
cdr3_nt: TGTGCCAGCAGCTTGGTTTCGGGGTACGAGCAGTACTTC
cdr3_aa: CASSLVSGYEQYF

cdr3_length: 14
v_call: TRBV7-9
j_call: TRBJ2-7
clone_size: few
d_call: -
cdr3_nt: TGTGCCAGCAGCTCGATGGTTACCACGGGCGAGCAGTACTTC
cdr3_aa: CASSSMVTTGEQYF

cdr3_length: 15
v_call: TRBV9
j_call: TRBJ2-6
clone_size: -
d_call: TRBD1
cdr3_nt: TGTGCCACCGGGGGACAGGCCTCTGGGGCCAACGTCCTGACTTTC
cdr3_aa: CATGGQASGANVLTF

cdr3_length: 15
v_call: TRBV6-4
j_call: TRBJ2-1
clone_size: -
d_call: -
cdr3_nt: TGTGCCAGCAGTAAGGATCAGGGGTCCTACAATGAGCAGTTCTTC
cdr3_aa: CASSKDQGSYNEQFF

cdr3_length: 16
v_call: TRBV5-1
j_call: TRBJ2-7
clone_size: -
d_call: -
cdr3_nt: TGCGCCAGCAGCCTTGCTACAGGAGGCACAGCCTACGAGCAGTACTTC
cdr3_aa: CASSLATGGTAYEQYF

cdr3_length: 13
v_call: TRBV2
j_call: TRBJ2-3
clone_size: few
d_call: -
cdr3_nt: TGTGCCACCAAAAGGGACAGCACAGATACGCAGTATTTT
cdr3_aa: CATKRDSTDTQYF

cdr3_length: 15
v_call: TRBV2
j_call: TRBJ2-7
clone_size: few
d_call: TRBD2
cdr3_nt: TGTGCCAGCAGTGTGGGAGGGACCGACTCCTACGAGCAGTACTTC
cdr3_aa: CASSVGGTDSYEQYF

cdr3_length: 13
v_call: TRBV29-1
j_call: TRBJ2-3
clone_size: -
d_call: TRBD2
cdr3_nt: TGCAGCGCCCCGACTAGCTTCCCAGATACGCAGTATTTT
cdr3_aa: CSAPTSFPDTQYF

cdr3_length: 11
v_call: TRBV20-1
j_call: TRBJ2-1
clone_size: -
d_call: -
cdr3_nt: TGCAGTGCAGGACCGTACAATGAGCAGTTCTTC
cdr3_aa: CSAGPYNEQFF

cdr3_length: 12
v_call: TRBV29-1
j_call: TRBJ2-7
clone_size: few
d_call: -
cdr3_nt: TGCAGCGTTGAAGGAACAGGGTACGAGCAGTACTTC
cdr3_aa: CSVEGTGYEQYF

cdr3_length: 15
v_call: TRBV5-1
j_call: TRBJ1-1
clone_size: -
d_call: -
cdr3_nt: TGCGCCAGCAGCTTGGAGGGCCGCGGGGGCACTGAAGCTTTCTTT
cdr3_aa: CASSLEGRGGTEAFF

cdr3_length: 11
v_call: TRBV30
j_call: TRBJ1-2
clone_size: -
d_call: -
cdr3_nt: TGTGCCTGGAGTAGGGGGTATGGCTACACCTTC
cdr3_aa: CAWSRGYGYTF

cdr3_length: 13
v_call: TRBV11-2
j_call: TRBJ2-2
clone_size: -
d_call: -
cdr3_nt: TGTGCCAGCAGCACGCGACAGGCCGGGGAGCTGTTTTTT
cdr3_aa: CASSTRQAGELFF

cdr3_length: 15
v_call: TRBV6-1
j_call: TRBJ2-3
clone_size: -
d_call: -
cdr3_nt: TGTGCCAGCAGAAAGACCGGGACTCCCGCCGATACGCAGTATTTT
cdr3_aa: CASRKTGTPADTQYF

cdr3_length: 14
v_call: TRBV29-1
j_call: TRBJ2-5
clone_size: -
d_call: TRBD1
cdr3_nt: TGCAGCGTTGGGGGACAGGGGGCCGGATGGACCCAGTACTTC
cdr3_aa: CSVGGQGAGWTQYF

cdr3_length: 14
v_call: TRBV27
j_call: TRBJ2-7
clone_size: -
d_call: -
cdr3_nt: TGTGCCAGCAGTTTAAAGGCGGTGTCCTACGAGCAGTACTTC
cdr3_aa: CASSLKAVSYEQYF

cdr3_length: 15
v_call: TRBV5-1
j_call: TRBJ1-1
clone_size: -
d_call: TRBD1
cdr3_nt: TGCGCCAGCAGCTTGGGACAGGGGGCGCTCACTGAAGCTTTCTTT
cdr3_aa: CASSLGQGALTEAFF

cdr3_length: 17
v_call: TRBV27
j_call: TRBJ2-7
clone_size: -
d_call: -
cdr3_nt: TGTGCCAGCAGTCCCCTTGGGTTTGACAGGAACTCCTACGAGCAGTACTTC
cdr3_aa: CASSPLGFDRNSYEQYF

cdr3_length: 14
v_call: TRBV14
j_call: TRBJ1-6
clone_size: -
d_call: -
cdr3_nt: TGTGCCAGCAGCCATAATCAAGAGTATTCACCCCTCCACTTT
cdr3_aa: CASSHNQEYSPLHF

cdr3_length: 16
v_call: TRBV29-1
j_call: TRBJ2-1
clone_size: few
d_call: TRBD2
cdr3_nt: TGCAGCGTGGACTCTCCCGAGGGACTAGCGGGAGGTGAGCAGTTCTTC
cdr3_aa: CSVDSPEGLAGGEQFF

cdr3_length: 15
v_call: TRBV6-5
j_call: TRBJ1-6
clone_size: -
d_call: -
cdr3_nt: TGTGCCAGCAAGAAGGGATGGGCTAATAATTCACCCCTCCACTTT
cdr3_aa: CASKKGWANNSPLHF

cdr3_length: 12
v_call: TRBV6-1
j_call: TRBJ1-5
clone_size: -
d_call: -
cdr3_nt: TGTGCCAGCGGGGGTAGCAATCAGCCCCAGCATTTT
cdr3_aa: CASGGSNQPQHF

cdr3_length: 15
v_call: TRBV15
j_call: TRBJ2-2
clone_size: few
d_call: TRBD1
cdr3_nt: TGTGCCACCAGCAGAGATAGGGACAGCACCGGGGAGCTGTTTTTT
cdr3_aa: CATSRDRDSTGELFF

cdr3_length: 15
v_call: TRBV9
j_call: TRBJ1-2
clone_size: -
d_call: -
cdr3_nt: TGTGCCAGCAGCGTAGAGGGCAGAGCTAACTATGGCTACACCTTC
cdr3_aa: CASSVEGRANYGYTF

cdr3_length: 16
v_call: TRBV5-1
j_call: TRBJ2-1
clone_size: few
d_call: -
cdr3_nt: TGCGCCAGCAGCTTGGTGGAGCAGGGACCATACAATGAGCAGTTCTTC
cdr3_aa: CASSLVEQGPYNEQFF

cdr3_length: 15
v_call: TRBV6-5
j_call: TRBJ2-6
clone_size: -
d_call: TRBD1
cdr3_nt: TGTGCCAGCAGGACAGGGCCCCTGGTGGCCAACGTCCTGACTTTC
cdr3_aa: CASRTGPLVANVLTF

cdr3_length: 14
v_call: TRBV10-3
j_call: TRBJ1-1
clone_size: -
d_call: TRBD1
cdr3_nt: TGTGCCATCAGCCCGCAGGGGGCGGACACTGAAGCTTTCTTT
cdr3_aa: CAISPQGADTEAFF

cdr3_length: 13
v_call: TRBV30
j_call: TRBJ1-5
clone_size: -
d_call: -
cdr3_nt: TGTGCCTGGAGTGTAAGACAGCATCAGCCCCAGCATTTT
cdr3_aa: CAWSVRQHQPQHF

cdr3_length: 13
v_call: TRBV2
j_call: TRBJ1-3
clone_size: few
d_call: -
cdr3_nt: TGTGCCAGCGACAGCCTCTCTGGAAACACCATATATTTT
cdr3_aa: CASDSLSGNTIYF